This T cell receptor (beta chain) derives from a study of blood T cell repertoires in COVID-19. Study in general: The analysed material was cDNA or gDNA that came from T cells, B-cell-depleted T cells, or PBMCs.

Recruitment covered roughly 24 US areas and drew participants whose ages spanned roughly 18 to 95 years. Either two negative PCRs, clearance, or symptom resolution qualified Cohort 3 donors as recovered. Germline values: CDR1 LGHDT, CDR2 YNNKEL (reference sequence). CDR3 length: 15 amino acids. Trimming left V 4 bases short and J 9 bases short, with 16 bases between. This clone was observed a single time. Clones were sequenced by immunoSEQ multiplex PCR, and TCRdb holds only the in-frame ones, with some missing. The sample includes fewer than 450,000 clones, around 91% of them seen just once. The chain is built from TRBV3-1 (or the pseudogene TRBV3-2) and TRBJ1-6; possibly TRBD1 for D (5 bases). The source is a man between 18 and 29 years old who had recovered from COVID-19. Specimen: PBMCs or T cells enriched from blood (not recorded which). This CDR3 is CASSRDSARSSPLHF. CDR3 in DNA: TGTGCCAGCAGCCGAGACAGCGCAAGGAGTTCACCCCTCCACTTT.